This T cell receptor beta chain was profiled in a study of monozygotic twins with inflammatory bowel disease. On this clonotype: Its antigen is not known.

This CDR3 comprises 17 residues. Germline values: CDR1 MNHEY, CDR2 SMNVEV (reference sequence). General study findings and limits: Data gave no support to a single strong signal or clonotype associated with IBD.

TCRdb re-called the 5' RACE reads, yielding one record per CDR3 amino acid sequence without DNA. This repertoire includes around 380,000 distinct CDR3 sequences. The chain combines TRBV27 with TRBJ1-2; TCRdb selects TRBD1, and the lack of DNA leaves this call unchecked. The source material was blood. This sequence originates from a human donor with ulcerative colitis or Crohn's disease, or a healthy co-twin of an affected twin (not recorded which). This CDR3 is CASSLLGTGGRLGGYTF.